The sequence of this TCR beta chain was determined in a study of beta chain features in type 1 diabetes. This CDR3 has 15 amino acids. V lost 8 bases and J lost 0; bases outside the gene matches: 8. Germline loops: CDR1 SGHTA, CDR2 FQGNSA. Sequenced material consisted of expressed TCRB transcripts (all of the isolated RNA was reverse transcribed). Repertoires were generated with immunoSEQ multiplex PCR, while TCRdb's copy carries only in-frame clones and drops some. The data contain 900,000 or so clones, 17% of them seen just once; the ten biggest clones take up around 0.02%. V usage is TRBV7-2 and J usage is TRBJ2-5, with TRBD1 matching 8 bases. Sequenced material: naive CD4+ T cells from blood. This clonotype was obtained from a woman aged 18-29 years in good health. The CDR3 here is CASSKRTGYQETQYF. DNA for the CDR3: TGTGCCAGCTCAAAGAGGACAGGGTACCAAGAGACCCAGTACTTC.